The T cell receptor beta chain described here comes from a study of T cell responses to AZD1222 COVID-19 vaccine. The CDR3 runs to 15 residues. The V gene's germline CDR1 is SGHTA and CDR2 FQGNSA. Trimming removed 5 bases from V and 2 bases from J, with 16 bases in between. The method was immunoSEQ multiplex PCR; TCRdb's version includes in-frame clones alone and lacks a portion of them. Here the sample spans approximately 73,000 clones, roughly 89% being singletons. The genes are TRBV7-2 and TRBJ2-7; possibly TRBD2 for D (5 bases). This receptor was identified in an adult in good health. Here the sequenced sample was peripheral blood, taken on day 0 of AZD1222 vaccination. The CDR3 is CASSRAGLGTYEQYF. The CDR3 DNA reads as TGTGCCAGCAGCCGGGCCGGACTGGGGACCTACGAGCAGTACTTC. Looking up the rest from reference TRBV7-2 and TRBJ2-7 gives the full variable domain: GAGVSQSPSNKVTEKGKDVELRCDPISGHTALYWYRQSLGQGLEFLIYFQGNSAPDKSGLPSDRFSAERTGGSVSTLTIQRTQQEDSAVYLCASSRAGLGTYEQYFGPGTRLTVT.